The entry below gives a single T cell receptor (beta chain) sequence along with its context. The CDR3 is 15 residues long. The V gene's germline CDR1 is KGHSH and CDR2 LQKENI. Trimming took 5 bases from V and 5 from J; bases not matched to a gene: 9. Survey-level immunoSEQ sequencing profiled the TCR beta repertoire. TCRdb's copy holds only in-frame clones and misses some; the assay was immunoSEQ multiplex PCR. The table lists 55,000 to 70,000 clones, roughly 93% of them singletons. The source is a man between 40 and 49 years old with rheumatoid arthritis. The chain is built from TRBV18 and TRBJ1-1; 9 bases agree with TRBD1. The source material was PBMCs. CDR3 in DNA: TGTGCCAGCTCAGCTCCGGGACAGGGACAAACTGAAGCTTTCTTT. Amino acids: CASSAPGQGQTEAFF.